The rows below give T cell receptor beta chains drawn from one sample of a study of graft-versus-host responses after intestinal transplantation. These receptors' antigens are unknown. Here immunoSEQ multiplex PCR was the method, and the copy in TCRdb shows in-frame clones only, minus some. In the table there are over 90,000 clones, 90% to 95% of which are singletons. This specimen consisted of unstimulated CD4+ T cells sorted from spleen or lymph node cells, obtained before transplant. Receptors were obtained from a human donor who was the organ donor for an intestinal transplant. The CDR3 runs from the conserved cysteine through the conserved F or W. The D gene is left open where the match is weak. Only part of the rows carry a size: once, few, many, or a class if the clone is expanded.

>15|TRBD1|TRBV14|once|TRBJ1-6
CASSQWTGENSPLHF
TGTGCCAGCAGCCAATGGACAGGGGAGAATTCACCCCTCCACTTT
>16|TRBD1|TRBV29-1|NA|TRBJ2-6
CSARQGGISGANVLTF
TGCAGCGCCCGACAGGGGGGGATCTCTGGGGCCAACGTCCTGACTTTC
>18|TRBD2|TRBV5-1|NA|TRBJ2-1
CASSFTLAGGSSYNEQFF
TGCGCCAGCAGCTTTACACTAGCGGGGGGAAGCTCCTACAATGAGCAGTTCTTC
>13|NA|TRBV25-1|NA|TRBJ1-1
CATQGLGYTEAFF
TGTGCCACCCAGGGGCTCGGGTACACTGAAGCTTTCTTT
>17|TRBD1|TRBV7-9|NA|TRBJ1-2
CASSLFRWTGETYGYTF
TGTGCCAGCAGCTTATTCCGCTGGACAGGGGAGACCTATGGCTACACCTTC
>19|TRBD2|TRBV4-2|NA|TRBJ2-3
CASSQEIKAGQRGTDTQYF
TGTGCCAGCAGCCAAGAGATTAAAGCGGGGCAACGTGGTACAGATACGCAGTATTTT
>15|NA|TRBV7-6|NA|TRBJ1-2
CASSLSVTGGYGYTF
TGTGCCAGCAGCTTATCGGTGACGGGGGGCTATGGCTACACCTTC
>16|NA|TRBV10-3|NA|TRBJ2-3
CAISDRVWDSTDTQYF
TGTGCCATCAGTGACAGGGTTTGGGATAGCACAGATACGCAGTATTTT
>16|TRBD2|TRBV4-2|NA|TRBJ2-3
CASSLRTSGGKDTQYF
TGTGCCAGCAGCCTAAGGACTAGCGGGGGTAAAGATACGCAGTATTTT
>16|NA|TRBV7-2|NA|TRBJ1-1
CASSLFAEWMNTEAFF
TGTGCCAGCAGCTTATTCGCGGAGTGGATGAACACTGAAGCTTTCTTT
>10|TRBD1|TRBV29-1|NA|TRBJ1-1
CSAGQAEAFF
TGCAGCGCTGGACAGGCGGAAGCTTTCTTT
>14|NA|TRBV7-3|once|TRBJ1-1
CASSLDILSTEAFF
TGTGCCAGCAGCTTGGACATACTGAGCACTGAAGCTTTCTTT
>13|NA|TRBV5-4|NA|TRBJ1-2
CASSLRKGDGYTF
TGTGCCAGCAGCTTGAGGAAGGGAGATGGCTACACCTTC
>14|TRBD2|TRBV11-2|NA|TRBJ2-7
CASSLAGLASEQYF
TGTGCCAGCAGCTTAGCGGGACTAGCGTCCGAGCAGTACTTC
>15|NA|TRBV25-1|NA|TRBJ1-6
CASSASTAYNSPLHF
TGTGCCAGCAGTGCCTCTACGGCCTATAATTCACCCCTCCACTTT
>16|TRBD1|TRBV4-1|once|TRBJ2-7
CASSRIRTGTVYEQYF
TGCGCCAGCAGCCGCATTCGTACCGGGACAGTGTACGAGCAGTACTTC
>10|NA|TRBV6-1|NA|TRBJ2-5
CASGRGVQYF
TGTGCCAGCGGTAGGGGCGTTCAGTACTTC
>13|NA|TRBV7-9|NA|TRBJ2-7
CASSFLAFYEQYF
TGTGCCAGCAGCTTTCTAGCGTTCTACGAGCAGTACTTC
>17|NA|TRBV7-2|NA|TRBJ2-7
CASSLSILGTFNYEQYF
TGTGCCAGCAGCTTATCTATCCTCGGGACATTCAACTACGAGCAGTACTTC
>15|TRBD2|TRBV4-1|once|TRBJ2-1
CASSQDRGGHNEQFF
TGCGCCAGCAGCCAAGACCGGGGGGGCCACAATGAGCAGTTCTTC
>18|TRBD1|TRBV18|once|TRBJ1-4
CASSRDRAPGSANEKLFF
TGTGCCAGCTCACGGGACAGGGCCCCCGGTTCGGCTAATGAAAAACTGTTTTTT
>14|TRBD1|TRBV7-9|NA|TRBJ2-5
CASSFLVTGATQYF
TGTGCCAGCAGCTTTTTGGTTACAGGGGCGACCCAGTACTTC
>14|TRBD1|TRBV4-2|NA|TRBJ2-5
CASSQPGQQETQYF
TGTGCCAGCAGCCAGCCGGGACAGCAAGAGACCCAGTACTTC
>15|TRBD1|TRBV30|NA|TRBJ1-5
CAWGRQGASNQPQHF
TGTGCCTGGGGGAGACAGGGGGCGAGCAATCAGCCCCAGCATTTT
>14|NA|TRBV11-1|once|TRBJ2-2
CASMEGLISGELFF
TGTGCCAGCATGGAGGGGCTTATCTCCGGGGAGCTGTTTTTT
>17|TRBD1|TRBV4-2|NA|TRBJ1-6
CASSRTTGGSYNSPLHF
TGTGCCAGCAGCCGCACCACAGGGGGGTCGTATAATTCACCCCTCCACTTT
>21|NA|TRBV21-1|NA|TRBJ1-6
CASTGLPRNRGKSSYNSPLHF
TGTGCCAGCACAGGACTGCCTAGGAATCGGGGTAAAAGCTCCTATAATTCACCCCTCCACTTT
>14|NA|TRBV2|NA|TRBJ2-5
CASSEATPRETQYF
TGTGCCAGCAGTGAAGCCACTCCCCGTGAGACCCAGTACTTC
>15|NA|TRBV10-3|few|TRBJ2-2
CAISEGTLTTGELFF
TGTGCCATCAGTGAGGGGACTTTAACCACCGGGGAGCTGTTTTTT
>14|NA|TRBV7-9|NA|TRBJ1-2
CASSSEAGLYGYTF
TGTGCCAGCAGCTCCGAGGCAGGGTTGTATGGCTACACCTTC
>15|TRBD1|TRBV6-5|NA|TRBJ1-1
CASRNDRAGNTEAFF
TGTGCCAGCAGAAACGACAGGGCTGGGAACACTGAAGCTTTCTTT